This T cell receptor (beta chain) comes out of a study of vaccination and CD4 T cells after COVID-19. Broader study findings: Reactive clonotype counts went from median 21 after infection to roughly 40 after vaccination, nonsignificantly.

Treatment meaning: roughly nine-day PBMC culture with coronavirus spike peptide pools or control peptides (ViraFEST assay). Expanded clonotypes were found by TCR sequencing after peptide-pool stimulation (ViraFEST). Notes on this clonotype: Antigen unknown.

This CDR3 spans 13 amino acids. Germline V gives CDR1 MDHEN, CDR2 SYDVKM. Trimming took off 7 bases at V and 2 bases at J, with 9 bases between the two ends. Once obtained from cultured CD4+ T cells, the DNA was sequenced using the Oncomine TCR Beta short-read assay. TCRdb fed the PCR reads into MiXCR, producing one record per CDR3 protein. The repertoire holds 15,000 to 20,000 distinct CDR3 sequences, with 65% to 80% as singletons. The material sequenced was CD4+ T cells from blood, cultured in vitro. The chain couples TRBV28 to TRBJ1-3; no reliable D call. The receptor was isolated from a human donor who had recovered from COVID-19. CDR3 sequence: CASMGSPGNTIYF. In nucleotides, the CDR3 is TGTGCCAGCATGGGGTCGCCTGGAAACACCATATATTTT.